This T cell receptor (beta chain) originates from a study of T-cell reconstitution after alpha-beta-depleted transplantation in children. V lost 8 bases and J lost 4, with 17 bases in between. CDR1 and CDR2 (germline): ENHRY, SYGVKD. CDR3 size: 14 residues. A library of TCRbeta sequences, prepared with unique molecular identifiers, was generated. MiXCR, applied by TCRdb to the PCR reads, yields one record per CDR3 protein. The table shows 200,000 to 250,000 distinct CDR3 sequences, with about a tenth occurring only once. This clonotype originated in a human donor who donated a stem cell graft to a child with acute lymphoblastic leukemia. Sequenced here: PBMCs from the stem cell graft donor, sampled from the stem cell graft. The rearrangement links TRBV10-3 to TRBJ1-1; unclear D gene. CDR3 sequence: CAIGGIREGTEAFF. The CDR3 DNA sequence: TGTGCCATCGGTGGTATTAGGGAGGGCACTGAAGCTTTCTTT.